The 9 T cell receptor beta chains below all came from one sample that was sequenced in a study of T cell clones after liver transplantation. Profiled with immunoSEQ multiplex PCR; TCRdb holds only in-frame clones, not every one. The sample yields fewer than 9,500 clones, around four fifths seen once. The starting material was CD8+ T cells from blood, obtained at the 22-month timepoint. The receptors originated from a human patient who received a liver transplant. Certain T cells may be donor cells from the graft.

This clone was seen a handful of times. This rearrangement joins TRBV15 to TRBJ2-2; 7 bases line up with TRBD1. CDR3 length equals 15 residues. V lost 0 bases to trimming and J lost 3 bases; unmatched junction nucleotides: 1. Germline V gives CDR1 LNHNV, CDR2 YYDKDF (reference sequence). CDR3 in DNA: TGTGCCACCAGCAGAGATGGGACAGACACCGGGGAGCTGTTTTTT. This encodes CATSRDGTDTGELFF.

The gene calls are TRBV5-6 and TRBJ1-5; D remains ambiguous. V was pared by 5 bases and J by 0 bases, with 12 bases between. This CDR3 has 15 residues. Germline-derived CDR1 and CDR2 are SGHDT and YYEEEE. The CDR3 loop is CASSLQAYSNQPQHF. Here the CDR3 DNA reads TGTGCCAGCAGTCTTCAGGCTTATAGCAATCAGCCCCAGCATTTT.

The chain has TRBV7-6 and TRBJ1-5; D remains ambiguous. V was shortened by 5 bases and J by 5 bases, with 10 bases between the two germline ends. Germline CDR1 SGHVS, CDR2 FNYEAQ. The CDR3 consists of 13 residues. CDR3: CASSLGEDQPQHF. In nucleotides, the CDR3 is TGTGCCAGCAGCCTGGGAGAGGATCAGCCCCAGCATTTT.

This rearrangement joins TRBV5-5 to TRBJ1-1; D gene ambiguous. The CDR3 has 14 amino acids. Germline V gene lookup returns CDR1 SGHKS and CDR2 YYEKEE (reference sequence). Deletions cut 1 base from V and 1 base from J, with 8 bases between. The DNA of the CDR3 is TGTGCCAGCAGCTTGTTTGCCACGAACACTGAAGCTTTCTTT. Protein sequence: CASSLFATNTEAFF.

This clone was seen just once. The V call is TRBV7-9, the J call TRBJ1-5; D unresolved. The germline V and J ends were trimmed by 3 bases and 8 bases, with 8 bases remaining between them. Germline CDR1 and CDR2: SEHNR and FQNEAQ (reference sequence). This CDR3 comprises 12 residues. For the CDR3, the DNA is TGTGCCAGCAGCTTTTTTGGGGAGCCCCAGCATTTT. This codes for CASSFFGEPQHF.

The rearrangement joins TRBV27 to TRBJ2-1; TRBD2 matches at 8 bases. This CDR3 is built from 17 residues. Germline V CDR1 and CDR2: MNHEY, SMNVEV (reference sequence). Losses at the gene ends were 5 bases for V and 4 bases for J; bases not matched to a gene: 13. The CDR3, as DNA: TGTGCCAGCAGTATCTCCGGGGGGGGACTTACTTACAATGAGCAGTTCTTC. This sequence encodes CASSISGGGLTYNEQFF.

The chain employs TRBV5-4 and TRBJ2-7, with D tentatively TRBD1 or TRBD2 (6 bases each). Germline CDR1 SGHNT, CDR2 YYREEE (reference sequence). The V end lost 1 base, the J end lost 2 bases, and 7 bases lay between the germline ends. The CDR3 loop spans 13 amino acids. The CDR3 bases are TGTGCCAGCAGCTTGAGGGGGGCCTACGAGCAGTACTTC. It translates to CASSLRGAYEQYF.

The CDR3: CASSPGAGNTEAFF. In nucleotides, the CDR3 is TGCGCCAGCAGCCCCGGCGCAGGGAACACTGAAGCTTTCTTT. The chain recombines TRBV4-1 with TRBJ1-1; D is unresolved. Trimming shortened V by 4 bases and J by 1 base, and 10 bases separated the two germline ends. The CDR3 has 14 residues. CDR1 MGHRA and CDR2 YSYEKL come from the germline V gene.

V and J are TRBV10-1 and TRBJ2-7; possible D gene TRBD2, 5 bases. Trimming removed 3 bases at V and 5 bases at J, with 14 bases between. The CDR3 extends over 14 amino acids. CDR1 and CDR2 from the germline V gene are WNHNN and SYGVQD (reference sequence). The CDR3 loop reads CASSDDSNGDEQYF. The DNA of the CDR3 is TGCGCCAGCAGTGACGACTCTAACGGGGACGAGCAGTACTTC.